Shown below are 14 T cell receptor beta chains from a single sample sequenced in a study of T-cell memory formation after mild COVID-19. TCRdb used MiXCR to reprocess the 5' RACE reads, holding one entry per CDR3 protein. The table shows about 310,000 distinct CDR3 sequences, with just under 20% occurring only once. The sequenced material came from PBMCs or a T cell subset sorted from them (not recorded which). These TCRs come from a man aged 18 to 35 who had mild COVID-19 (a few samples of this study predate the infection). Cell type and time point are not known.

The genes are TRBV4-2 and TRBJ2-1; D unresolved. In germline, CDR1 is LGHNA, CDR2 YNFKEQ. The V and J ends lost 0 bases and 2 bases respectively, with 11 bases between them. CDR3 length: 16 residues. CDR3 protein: CASSQDSLVTYNEQFF. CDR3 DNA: TGTGCCAGCAGCCAAGATTCCTTAGTTACCTACAATGAGCAGTTCTTC.

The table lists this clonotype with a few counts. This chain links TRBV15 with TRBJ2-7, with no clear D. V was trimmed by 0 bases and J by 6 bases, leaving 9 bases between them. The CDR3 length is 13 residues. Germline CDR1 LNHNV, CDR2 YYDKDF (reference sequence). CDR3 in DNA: TGTGCCACCAGCAGAGATCAGTGGAGCGAGCAGTACGTC. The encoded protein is CATSRDQWSEQYV.

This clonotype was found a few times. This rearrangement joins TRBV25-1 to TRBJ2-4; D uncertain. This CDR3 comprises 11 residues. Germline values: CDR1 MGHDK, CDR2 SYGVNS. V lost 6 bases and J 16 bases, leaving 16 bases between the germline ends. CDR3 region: CASRRAAKVYF. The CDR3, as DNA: TGTGCCAGCAGAAGGGCCGCAAAAGTCTACTTC.

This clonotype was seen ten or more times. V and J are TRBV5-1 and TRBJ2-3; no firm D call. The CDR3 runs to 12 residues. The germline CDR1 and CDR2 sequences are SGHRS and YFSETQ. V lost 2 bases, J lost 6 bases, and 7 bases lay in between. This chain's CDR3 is CASSLNGDTQYF. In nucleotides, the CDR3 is TGCGCCAGCAGCTTAAATGGGGATACGCAGTATTTT.

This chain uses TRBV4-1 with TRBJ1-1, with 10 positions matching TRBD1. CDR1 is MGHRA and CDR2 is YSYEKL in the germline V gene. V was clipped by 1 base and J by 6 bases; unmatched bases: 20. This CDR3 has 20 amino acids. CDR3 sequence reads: CASSQGFSGQGRKRGAEAFF. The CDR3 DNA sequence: TGCGCCAGCAGCCAAGGTTTTTCGGGACAGGGGAGAAAAAGGGGCGCTGAAGCTTTCTTT.

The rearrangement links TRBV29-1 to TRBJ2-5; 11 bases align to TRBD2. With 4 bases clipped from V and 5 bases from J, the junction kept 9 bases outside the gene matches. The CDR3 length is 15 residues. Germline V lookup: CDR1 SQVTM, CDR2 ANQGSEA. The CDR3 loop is CSVALAGGIWETQYF. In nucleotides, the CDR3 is TGCAGCGTTGCTCTAGCGGGGGGAATATGGGAGACCCAGTACTTC.

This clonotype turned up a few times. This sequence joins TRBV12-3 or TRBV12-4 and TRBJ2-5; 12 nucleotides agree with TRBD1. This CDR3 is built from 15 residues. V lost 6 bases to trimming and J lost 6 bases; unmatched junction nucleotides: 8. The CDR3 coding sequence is TGTGCCAGCAGCACTGGGACAGGGGGCGAGAAGACCCAGTACTTC. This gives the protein CASSTGTGGEKTQYF.

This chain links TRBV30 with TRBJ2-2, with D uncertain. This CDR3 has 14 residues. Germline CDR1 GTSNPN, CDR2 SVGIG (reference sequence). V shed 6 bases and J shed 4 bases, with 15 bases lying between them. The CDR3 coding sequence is TGTGCCTGCGTTCCGAGCGTCTTCACCGGGGAGCTGTTTTTT. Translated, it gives CACVPSVFTGELFF.

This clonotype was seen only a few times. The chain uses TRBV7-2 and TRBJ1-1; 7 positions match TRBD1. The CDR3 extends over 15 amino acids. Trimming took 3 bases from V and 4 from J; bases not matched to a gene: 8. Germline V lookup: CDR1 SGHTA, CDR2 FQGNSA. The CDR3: CASSFRGVGATEAFF. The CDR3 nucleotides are TGTGCCAGCAGCTTCAGGGGGGTGGGGGCCACTGAAGCTTTCTTT. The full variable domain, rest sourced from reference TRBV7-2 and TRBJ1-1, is GAGVSQSPSNKVTEKGKDVELRCDPISGHTALYWYRQSLGQGLEFLIYFQGNSAPDKSGLPSDRFSAERTGGSVSTLTIQRTQQEDSAVYLCASSFRGVGATEAFFGQGTRLTVV.

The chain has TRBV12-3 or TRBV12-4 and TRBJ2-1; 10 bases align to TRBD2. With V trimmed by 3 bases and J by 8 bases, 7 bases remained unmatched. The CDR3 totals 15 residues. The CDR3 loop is CASSFRAGGPDEQFF. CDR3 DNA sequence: TGTGCCAGCAGTTTCCGAGCGGGGGGGCCGGATGAGCAGTTCTTC.

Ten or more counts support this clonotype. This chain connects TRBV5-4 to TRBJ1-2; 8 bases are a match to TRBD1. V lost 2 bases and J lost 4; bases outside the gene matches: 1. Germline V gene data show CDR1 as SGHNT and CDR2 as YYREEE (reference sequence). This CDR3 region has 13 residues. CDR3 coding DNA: TGTGCCAGCAGCTTACAGGGGGGCTATGGCTACACCTTC. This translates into CASSLQGGYGYTF.

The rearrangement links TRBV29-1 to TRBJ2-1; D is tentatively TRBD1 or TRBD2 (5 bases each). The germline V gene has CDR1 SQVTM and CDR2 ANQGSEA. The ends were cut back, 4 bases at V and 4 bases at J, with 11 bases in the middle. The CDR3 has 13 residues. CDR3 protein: CSVVVGAYNEQFF. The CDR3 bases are TGCAGCGTTGTTGTCGGGGCGTACAATGAGCAGTTCTTC.

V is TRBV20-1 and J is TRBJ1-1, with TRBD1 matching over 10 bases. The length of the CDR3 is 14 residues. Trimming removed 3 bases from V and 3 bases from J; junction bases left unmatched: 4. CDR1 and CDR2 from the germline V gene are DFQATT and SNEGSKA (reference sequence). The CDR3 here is CSARMGTGDTEAFF. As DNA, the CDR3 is TGCAGTGCTAGGATGGGGACAGGGGACACTGAAGCTTTCTTT.

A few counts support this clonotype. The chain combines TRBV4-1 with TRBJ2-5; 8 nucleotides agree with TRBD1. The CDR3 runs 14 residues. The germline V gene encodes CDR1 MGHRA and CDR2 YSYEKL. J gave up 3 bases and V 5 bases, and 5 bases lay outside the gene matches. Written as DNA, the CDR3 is TGCGCCAGCAGCGACAGGGGAAGGAAAGAGACCCAGTACTTC. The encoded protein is CASSDRGRKETQYF.